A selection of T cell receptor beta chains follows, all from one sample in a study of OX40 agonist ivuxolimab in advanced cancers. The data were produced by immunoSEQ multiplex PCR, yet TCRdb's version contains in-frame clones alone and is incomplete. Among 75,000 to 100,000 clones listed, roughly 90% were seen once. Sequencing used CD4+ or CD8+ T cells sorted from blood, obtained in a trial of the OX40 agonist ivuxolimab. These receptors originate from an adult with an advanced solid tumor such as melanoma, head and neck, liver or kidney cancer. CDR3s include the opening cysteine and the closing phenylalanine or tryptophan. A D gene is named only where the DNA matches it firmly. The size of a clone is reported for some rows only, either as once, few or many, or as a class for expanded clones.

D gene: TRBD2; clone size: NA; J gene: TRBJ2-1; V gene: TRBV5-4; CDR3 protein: CASSTSGGSNEQFF; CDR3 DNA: TGTGCCAGCAGCACTAGCGGGGGTAGCAATGAGCAGTTCTTC
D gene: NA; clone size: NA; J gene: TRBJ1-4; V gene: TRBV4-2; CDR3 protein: CASSQERGMEKLFF; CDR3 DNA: TGTGCCAGCAGCCAAGAGAGGGGGATGGAAAAACTGTTTTTT
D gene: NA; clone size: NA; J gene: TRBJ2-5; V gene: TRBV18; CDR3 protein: CASSQEGVVGETQYF; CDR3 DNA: TGTGCCAGCTCACAGGAGGGCGTTGTGGGAGAGACCCAGTACTTC
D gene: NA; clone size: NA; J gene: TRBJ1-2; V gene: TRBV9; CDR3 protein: CASSPTANYGYAF; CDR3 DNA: TGTGCCAGCAGCCCGACAGCTAACTATGGCTACGCCTTC
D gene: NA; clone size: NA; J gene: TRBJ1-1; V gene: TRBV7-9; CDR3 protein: CASSRGVSTEAFF; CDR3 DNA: TGTGCCAGCTCGCGAGGGGTTAGCACTGAAGCTTTCTTT
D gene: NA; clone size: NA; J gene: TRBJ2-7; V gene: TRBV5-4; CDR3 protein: CASSSDWTVSYEQYF; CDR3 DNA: TGTGCCAGCAGCTCCGACTGGACAGTCTCCTACGAGCAGTACTTC
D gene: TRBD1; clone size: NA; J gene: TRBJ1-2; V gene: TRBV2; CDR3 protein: CASSLEGQTGYTF; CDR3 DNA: TGTGCCAGCAGTCTCGAGGGACAGACGGGCTACACCTTC
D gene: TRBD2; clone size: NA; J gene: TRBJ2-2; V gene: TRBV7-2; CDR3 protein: CASNSRAGTGAGELFF; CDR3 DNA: TGTGCCAGCAACTCACGAGCGGGGACGGGGGCCGGGGAGCTGTTTTTT
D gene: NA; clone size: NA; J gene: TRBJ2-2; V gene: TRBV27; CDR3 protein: CASSTSPASVRTGELFF; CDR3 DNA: TGTGCCAGCAGTACCAGTCCTGCTAGCGTAAGGACCGGGGAGCTGTTTTTT
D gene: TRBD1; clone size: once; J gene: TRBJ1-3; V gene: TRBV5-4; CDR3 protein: CASSLGTGGVSGNTIYF; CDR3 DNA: TGTGCCAGCAGCTTAGGGACAGGGGGTGTCTCTGGAAACACCATATATTTT
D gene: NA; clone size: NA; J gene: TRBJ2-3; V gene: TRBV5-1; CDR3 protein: CASSLLGDTQYF; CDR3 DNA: TGCGCCAGCAGCTTGTTGGGAGATACGCAGTATTTT
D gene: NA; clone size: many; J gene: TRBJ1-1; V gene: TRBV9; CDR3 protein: CASSAGGTNTEAFF; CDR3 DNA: TGTGCCAGCAGCGCAGGAGGGACGAACACTGAAGCTTTCTTT
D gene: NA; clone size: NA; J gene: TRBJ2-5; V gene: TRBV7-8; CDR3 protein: CASSLRGVETQYF; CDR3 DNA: TGTGCCAGCAGCTTACGCGGGGTAGAGACCCAGTACTTC
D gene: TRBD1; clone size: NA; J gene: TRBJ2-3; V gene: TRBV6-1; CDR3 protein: CASRWTGSPTDTQYF; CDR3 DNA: TGTGCCAGCAGATGGACAGGGTCTCCCACAGATACGCAGTATTTT
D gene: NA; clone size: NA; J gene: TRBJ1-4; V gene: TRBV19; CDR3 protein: CASRGGATNEKLFF; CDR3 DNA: TGTGCCAGTAGGGGAGGAGCAACTAATGAAAAACTGTTTTTT
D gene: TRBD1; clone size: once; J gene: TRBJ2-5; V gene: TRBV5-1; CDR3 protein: CASSLLAGGLRETQYF; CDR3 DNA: TGCGCCAGCAGCTTGCTGGCAGGGGGTCTGCGCGAGACCCAGTACTTC
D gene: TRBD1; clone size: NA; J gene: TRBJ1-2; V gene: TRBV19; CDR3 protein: CASSAGTAQSYGYTF; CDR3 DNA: TGTGCCAGTAGTGCCGGGACAGCTCAGAGCTATGGCTACACCTTC
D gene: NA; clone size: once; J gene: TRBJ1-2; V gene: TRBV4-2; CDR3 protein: CASSQFSGGGVRGYTF; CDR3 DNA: TGTGCCAGCAGCCAATTTAGCGGTGGGGGGGTAAGAGGCTACACCTTC
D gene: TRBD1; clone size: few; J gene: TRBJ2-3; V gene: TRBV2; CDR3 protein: CASSDRGTDTQYF; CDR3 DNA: TGTGCCAGCTCTGACAGGGGCACAGATACGCAGTATTTT
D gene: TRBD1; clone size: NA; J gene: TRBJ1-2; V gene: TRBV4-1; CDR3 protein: CASSQDLQGYYGYTF; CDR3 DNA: TGCGCCAGCAGCCAAGATTTACAGGGGTACTATGGCTACACCTTC
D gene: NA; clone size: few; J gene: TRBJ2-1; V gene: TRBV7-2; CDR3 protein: CASSFFSSSGEQFF; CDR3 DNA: TGTGCCAGCAGCTTCTTCTCTAGCTCGGGGGAGCAGTTCTTC
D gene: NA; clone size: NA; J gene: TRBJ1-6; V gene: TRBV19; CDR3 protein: CASTTTGFSNSPLHF; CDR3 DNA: TGTGCCAGTACCACGACGGGATTTTCCAATTCACCCCTCCACTTT
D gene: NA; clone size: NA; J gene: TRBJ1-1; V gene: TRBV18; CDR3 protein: CASSPPGGRHMNTEAFF; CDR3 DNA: TGTGCCAGCTCACCACCCGGTGGCAGGCACATGAACACTGAAGCTTTCTTT
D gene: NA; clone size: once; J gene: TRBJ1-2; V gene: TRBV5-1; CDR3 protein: CASSLGGDPTYGYTF; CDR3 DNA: TGCGCCAGCAGCTTGGGAGGGGATCCTACCTATGGCTACACCTTC
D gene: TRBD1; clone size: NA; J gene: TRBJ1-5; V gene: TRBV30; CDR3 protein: CAWSRDRLVQPQHF; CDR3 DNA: TGTGCCTGGAGTAGGGACAGGTTAGTTCAGCCCCAGCATTTT
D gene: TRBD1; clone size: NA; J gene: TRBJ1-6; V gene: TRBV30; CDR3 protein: CAWSVRQGRYSPLHF; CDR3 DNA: TGTGCCTGGAGTGTACGACAGGGACGGTATTCACCCCTCCACTTT
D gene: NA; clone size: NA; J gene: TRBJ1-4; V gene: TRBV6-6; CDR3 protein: CASSYETANEKLFF; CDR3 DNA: TGTGCCAGCAGTTACGAGACAGCTAATGAAAAACTGTTTTTT
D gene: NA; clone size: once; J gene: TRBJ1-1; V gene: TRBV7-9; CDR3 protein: CASSLGMVRFTEAFF; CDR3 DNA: TGTGCCAGCAGCTTAGGTATGGTCAGATTCACTGAAGCTTTCTTT